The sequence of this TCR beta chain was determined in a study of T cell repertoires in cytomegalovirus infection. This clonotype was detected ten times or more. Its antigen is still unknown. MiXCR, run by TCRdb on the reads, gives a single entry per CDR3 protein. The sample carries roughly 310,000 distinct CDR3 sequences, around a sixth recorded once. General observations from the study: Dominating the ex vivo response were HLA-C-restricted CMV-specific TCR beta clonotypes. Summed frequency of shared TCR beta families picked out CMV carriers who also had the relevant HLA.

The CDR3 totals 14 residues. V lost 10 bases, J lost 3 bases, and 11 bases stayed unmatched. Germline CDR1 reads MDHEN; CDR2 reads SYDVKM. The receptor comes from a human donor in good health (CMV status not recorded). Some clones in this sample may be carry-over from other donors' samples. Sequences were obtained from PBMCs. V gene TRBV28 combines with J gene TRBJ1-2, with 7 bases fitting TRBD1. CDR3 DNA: TGTGCCACACACAGGGGCGCGCAGGACTATGGCTACACCTTC. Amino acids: CATHRGAQDYGYTF.